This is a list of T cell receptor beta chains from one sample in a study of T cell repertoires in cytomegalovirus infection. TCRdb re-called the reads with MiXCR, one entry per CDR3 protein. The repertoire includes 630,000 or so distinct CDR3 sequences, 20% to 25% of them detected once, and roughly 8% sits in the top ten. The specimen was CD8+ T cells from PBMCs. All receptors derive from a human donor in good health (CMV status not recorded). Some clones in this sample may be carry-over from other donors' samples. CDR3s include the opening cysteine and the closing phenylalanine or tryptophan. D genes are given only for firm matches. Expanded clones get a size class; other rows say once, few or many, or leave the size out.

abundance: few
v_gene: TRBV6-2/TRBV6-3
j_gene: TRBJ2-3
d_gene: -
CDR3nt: TGTGCCAGCAGTTCCGGGACGACGAGTTCAGATACGCAGTATTTT
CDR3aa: CASSSGTTSSDTQYF

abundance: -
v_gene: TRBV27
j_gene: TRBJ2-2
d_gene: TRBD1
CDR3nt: TGTGCCAGCAGCCTAATGGGACAGAGGACCGGGGAGCTGTTTTTT
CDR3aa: CASSLMGQRTGELFF

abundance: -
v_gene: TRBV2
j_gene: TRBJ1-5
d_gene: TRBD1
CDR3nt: TGTGCCAGCAAAGAAAAAGGGGGCGATCAGCCCCAGCATTTT
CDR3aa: CASKEKGGDQPQHF

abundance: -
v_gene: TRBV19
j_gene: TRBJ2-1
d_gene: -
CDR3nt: TGTGCCAGTAGTATTGCCGGGGATAAGCAGTTCTTC
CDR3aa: CASSIAGDKQFF

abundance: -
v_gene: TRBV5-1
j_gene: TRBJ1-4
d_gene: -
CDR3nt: TGCGCCAGCAGCGCGGCAGATAGGGTTCATGAAAAACTGTTTTTT
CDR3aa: CASSAADRVHEKLFF

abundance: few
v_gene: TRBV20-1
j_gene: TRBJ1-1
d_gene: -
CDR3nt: TGCAGTGCTAGTATGGGAACCGAAGCTTTCTTT
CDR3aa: CSASMGTEAFF

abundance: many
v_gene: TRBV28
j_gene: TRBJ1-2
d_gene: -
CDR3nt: TGTGCCAGCAGTTTTCCCGCCGAAAACTATGGCTACACCTTC
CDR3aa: CASSFPAENYGYTF

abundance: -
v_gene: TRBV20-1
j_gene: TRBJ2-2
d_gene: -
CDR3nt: TGCAGTGCCATAGGCGAACAGTCGGTCGGGGAGCTGTTTTTT
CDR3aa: CSAIGEQSVGELFF

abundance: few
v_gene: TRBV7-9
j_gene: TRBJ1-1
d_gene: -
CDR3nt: TGTGCCAGCAGCCCCGACGGGGGGGCGTACACTGAAGCTTTCTTT
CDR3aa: CASSPDGGAYTEAFF

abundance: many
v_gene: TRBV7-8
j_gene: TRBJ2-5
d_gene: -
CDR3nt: TGTGCCAGCAGCCCTAGCTACCGGGACACCGAAGAGACCCAGTACTTC
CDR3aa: CASSPSYRDTEETQYF

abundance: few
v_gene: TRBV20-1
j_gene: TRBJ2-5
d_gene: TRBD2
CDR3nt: TGCAGTGCTAGAGATATGAGAGCTAGCGGGGGGGGTAAGACCCAGTACTTC
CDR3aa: CSARDMRASGGGKTQYF

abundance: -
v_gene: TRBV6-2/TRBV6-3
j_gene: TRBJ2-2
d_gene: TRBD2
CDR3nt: TGTGCCAGCAGTTACCTCCTAGCGGGGGGGAACACCGGGGAGCTGTTTTTT
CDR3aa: CASSYLLAGGNTGELFF